This TCR beta chain appears in the sequencing data of a study of T cells after posttransplantation cyclophosphamide. This clone occurred a few times. Only in-frame clones appear in the TCRdb table, and some are missing; sequencing was by immunoSEQ multiplex PCR. The sample records approximately 40,000 clones, roughly 73% being singletons. Treatment was busulfan-fludarabine conditioning, a marrow graft, and cyclophosphamide on days +3 and +4. The sequence came from a female patient in her 40s who received an allogeneic stem cell transplant from a related donor, was CMV-positive, and had no GVHD. Some T cells may arise from the graft donor. The sequencing used CD4+ T cells sorted from blood, collected roughly 250 weeks after a stem cell transplant with posttransplant cyclophosphamide.

The CDR3 nucleotides read TGTGCCACCAGCAGAAACAGGGAAGCTAACTATGGCTACACCTTC. Translated, it gives CATSRNREANYGYTF. The chain couples TRBV15 to TRBJ1-2; D might be TRBD1 (6 bases). The germline CDR1 and CDR2 sequences are LNHNV and YYDKDF (reference sequence). This CDR3 has 15 residues. Trimming took 2 bases from V and 0 from J, leaving 10 bases between them. Full variable domain (missing parts from reference TRBV15 and TRBJ1-2): DAMVIQNPRYQVTQFGKPVTLSCSQTLNHNVMYWYQQKSSQAPKLLFHYYDKDFNNEADTPDNFQSRRPNTSFCFLDIRSPGLGDTAMYLCATSRNREANYGYTFGSGTRLTVV.